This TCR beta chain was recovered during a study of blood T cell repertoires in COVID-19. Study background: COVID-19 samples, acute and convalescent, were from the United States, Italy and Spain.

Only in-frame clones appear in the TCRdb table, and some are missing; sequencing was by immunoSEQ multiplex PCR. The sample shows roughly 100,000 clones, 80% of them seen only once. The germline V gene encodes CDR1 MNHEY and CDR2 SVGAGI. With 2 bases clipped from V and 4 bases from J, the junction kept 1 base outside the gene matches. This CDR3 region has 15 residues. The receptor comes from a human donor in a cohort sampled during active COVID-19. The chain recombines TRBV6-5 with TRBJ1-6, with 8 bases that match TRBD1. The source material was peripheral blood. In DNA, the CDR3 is TGTGCCAGCAGTTACACAGGGGGATATAATTCACCCCTCCACTTT. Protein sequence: CASSYTGGYNSPLHF.